This T cell receptor (beta chain) was profiled in a study of blood T cell repertoires in COVID-19. As for the study in general: Acute and convalescent COVID-19 samples came from the United States, Italy and Spain. Sources were T cells, B-cell-depleted T cells, or PBMCs; the material itself was cDNA or gDNA.

V lost 0 bases and J lost 4, with 10 bases in between. The CDR3 length is 14 residues. Germline assignment: CDR1 LGHDT and CDR2 YNNKEL (reference sequence). In the original processing: From reference gene primer amplification, estimates of nucleated cell counts were derived. The repertoire was sequenced with immunoSEQ multiplex PCR; TCRdb's copy has only in-frame clones and lacks some. That table supplies the V and J calls and clone size; D and trimming were determined from the DNA. Seen here are 450,000 to 500,000 clones, 70% to 90% observed once, and the top ten hold approximately 3%. The material sequenced was peripheral blood. J is TRBJ2-7 and V is TRBV3-1 (or the pseudogene TRBV3-2); TRBD1 is a possible D gene (5 bases). The receptor's source is a human donor in a cohort sampled during active COVID-19. For the CDR3, the DNA is TGTGCCAGCAGCCAAGACGACAGCCTTTACGAGCAGTACTTC. Translation gives CASSQDDSLYEQYF.